Below, 29 T cell receptor beta chains from the same sample are listed, as sequenced in a study of cytomegalovirus exposure and HLA in healthy donors. 60 Vbeta and 13 Jbeta primers were used in PCR. TCRdb keeps only in-frame clones here, not all; method: immunoSEQ multiplex PCR. Counted here are approximately 100,000 clones, roughly three fifths occurring once; the ten biggest clones make up around 4%. Sequencing was performed on PBMCs. These receptor sequences come from a man between 25 and 39 years old in good health and CMV-seronegative.

The chain couples TRBV7-9 to TRBJ1-1; TRBD1 agrees at 8 bases. CDR1 and CDR2 (germline): SEHNR, FQNEAQ (reference sequence). There are 16 residues in the CDR3. V trimming: 1 base; J trimming: 3 bases; junction bases outside the gene matches: 7. The CDR3 coding sequence is TGTGCCAGCAGCTTAGGCGTCAGGGGGCGGGACACTGAAGCTTTCTTT. Its translation: CASSLGVRGRDTEAFF.

The chain couples TRBV4-1 to TRBJ1-5; maybe TRBD1 (5 bases). Trimming pared 2 bases from V and 4 bases from J, leaving 9 bases between. This CDR3 has 14 residues. Germline V CDR1 and CDR2: MGHRA, YSYEKL. The CDR3 loop reads CASSQPTVNQPQHF. CDR3 DNA sequence: TGCGCCAGCAGCCAACCGACAGTGAATCAGCCCCAGCATTTT.

This clone was counted between two and nine times. The chain joins TRBV27 to TRBJ2-5; TRBD1 matches at 7 bases. After removal of 4 bases from V and 5 bases from J, the junction contained 10 bases not matched to a gene. This CDR3 has 15 amino acids. Germline CDR1 reads MNHEY; CDR2 reads SMNVEV (reference sequence). The CDR3, as DNA: TGTGCCAGCAGTTCCGCCGGGACAGCTCGCGAGACCCAGTACTTC. Its translation is CASSSAGTARETQYF.

The genes are TRBV11-3 and TRBJ2-7, with D possibly being TRBD2 (6 bases). The V gene's germline CDR1 is SGHNT and CDR2 YENEEA. The CDR3 loop spans 16 amino acids. The V end was cut by 5 bases, the J end by 4 bases, with 21 bases between. This chain's CDR3 is CASSKDHRELIYEQYF. DNA for the CDR3: TGTGCCAGCAGCAAGGATCATCGGGAGCTTATTTACGAGCAGTACTTC.

Regarding this clone: The junction departs from germline at one end; a sequencing error may be responsible. This chain joins TRBV7-7 and TRBJ2-3; TRBD2 aligns across 7 bases. Germline assignment: CDR1 SSHAT and CDR2 FNYEAQ (reference sequence). The CDR3 has 14 residues. CDR3 residues: CASSFDGRRDTQYF. The DNA for the CDR3 is TGTGCTAGCAGCTTTGACGGGAGGCGAGATACGCAGTATTTT.

In the case of this clone: Mismatch with germline at one junction end may stem from a read error. The chain combines TRBV7-9 with TRBJ2-7, with 8 bases identical to TRBD1. The germline gives CDR1 SEHNR, CDR2 FQNEAQ (reference sequence). This CDR3 contains 19 residues. The chain's CDR3 is CSSSLALGPTGATIREQYF. CDR3 bases: TGTTCCAGCAGCTTAGCCCTAGGACCGACAGGGGCGACGATAAGGGAGCAGTACTTC.

The chain is built from TRBV28 and TRBJ2-5; TRBD1 agrees at 9 bases. Germline loops: CDR1 MDHEN, CDR2 SYDVKM. The CDR3 is 14 residues long. J was trimmed by 1 base and V by 6 bases; bases with no gene match: 3. The CDR3 region has the DNA TGTGCCAGCAGCCTGGGACAGGGCCAAGAGACCCAGTACTTC. Its translation is CASSLGQGQETQYF.

The rearrangement links TRBV19 to TRBJ2-7; 10 bases agree with TRBD2. Germline CDR1 reads LNHDA; CDR2 reads SQIVND (reference sequence). Trimming took 1 base from V and 5 from J; bases not matched to a gene: 8. The CDR3 spans 16 residues. The DNA of the CDR3 is TGTGCCAGTAGTATAGTTCCTAGCGGGAGTGTTCACGAGCAGTACTTC. This gives the protein CASSIVPSGSVHEQYF.

This sequence joins TRBV5-1 and TRBJ2-7; D call uncertain. The CDR3 contains 14 residues. Germline values: CDR1 SGHRS, CDR2 YFSETQ. V dropped 0 bases and J dropped 2 bases, with 9 bases sitting between them. In nucleotides, the CDR3 is TGCGCCAGCAGCTTGGGAGAGAGGACCTACGAGCAGTACTTC. Translating gives CASSLGERTYEQYF.

This chain connects TRBV4-1 to TRBJ1-4, with D hard to call. CDR1 is MGHRA and CDR2 is YSYEKL in the germline V gene. This CDR3 has 16 residues. The ends were cut back, 3 bases at V and 0 bases at J, with 11 bases in the middle. The CDR3 region has the DNA TGCGCCAGCAGCCAGGGCCCTACTGCAACTAATGAAAAACTGTTTTTT. As protein: CASSQGPTATNEKLFF.

J is TRBJ1-1 and V is TRBV6-5; D not resolved. The germline V gene has CDR1 MNHEY and CDR2 SVGAGI. V lost 2 bases and J lost 5, with 3 bases in between. The CDR3 loop spans 11 amino acids. The CDR3 region is CASSYETEAFF. The CDR3 DNA is TGTGCCAGCAGTTACGAGACTGAAGCTTTCTTT.

The chain combines TRBV19 with TRBJ2-7; TRBD1 agrees at 9 bases. From germline, CDR1 is LNHDA and CDR2 SQIVND (reference sequence). Trimming at V came to 4 bases and at J to 3 bases, leaving 7 bases not matched to a gene. The CDR3 runs to 15 residues. DNA for the CDR3: TGTGCCAGTAGTACCGGGACAGGGAACAACTACGAGCAGTACTTC. Its protein is CASSTGTGNNYEQYF. Filled out from reference TRBV19 and TRBJ2-7, the complete variable domain reads DGGITQSPKYLFRKEGQNVTLSCEQNLNHDAMYWYRQDPGQGLRLIYYSQIVNDFQKGDIAEGYSVSREKKESFPLTVTSAQKNPTAFYLCASSTGTGNNYEQYFGPGTRLTVT.

Only one count was recorded for this clone. This CDR3 reads CASSVATSGPRGELFF. The CDR3 bases are TGTGCCAGCAGCGTAGCAACTAGCGGCCCCCGCGGGGAGCTGTTTTTT. The chain uses TRBV9 and TRBJ2-2; TRBD2 matches 8 bases. Germline CDR1 reads SGDLS; CDR2 reads YYNGEE. The CDR3 sequence is 16 residues long. The J segment lost 7 bases and the V segment lost 0 bases, leaving 8 bases of the junction unmatched.

This rearrangement joins TRBV5-4 to TRBJ2-2; weak D call: TRBD1 (5 bases). Germline CDR1 reads SGHNT; CDR2 reads YYREEE (reference sequence). The V end lost 0 bases, the J end lost 5 bases, and 8 bases lay between the germline ends. The CDR3 loop spans 14 amino acids. CDR3 sequence reads: CASSLVSGTGELFF. Here the CDR3 DNA reads TGTGCCAGCAGCTTGGTTTCAGGGACCGGGGAGCTGTTTTTT.

The J gene is TRBJ2-1, the V gene TRBV1; the table's D call, TRBD2, has no DNA check behind it. TRBV1 is marked as a pseudogene. The CDR3 runs to 21 residues. CDR3: CTSSQDASGSFPIHINNEQFF. In nucleotides, the CDR3 is TGCACCAGCAGCCAAGACGCTAGCGGGAGTTTCCCTATCCATATTAACAATGAGCAGTTCTTC.

The rearrangement joins TRBV19 to TRBJ2-5; D is undetermined. The assigned J gene may be wrong: the sequence end matches TRBJ2-7 better. The CDR3 is made up of 13 amino acids. The germline gives CDR1 LNHDA, CDR2 SQIVND (reference sequence). This chain's CDR3 is CASSIDEDYEQYF. The CDR3 DNA reads as TGTGCCAGTAGTATAGATGAGGACTACGAGCAGTACTTC.

This clone was picked up one time. The chain combines TRBV6-4 with TRBJ2-2; weak D call: TRBD1 (5 bases). The CDR3 sequence is 15 residues long. The V gene lost 2 bases and the J gene lost 7 bases, with 14 bases spanning the gap. Germline V gene sequence: CDR1 MRHNA, CDR2 SNTAGT. The CDR3 DNA follows: TGTGCCAGCAGTGACGGCCAGGACATGAGCGGGGAGCTGTTTTTT. Translated: CASSDGQDMSGELFF.

This clone appeared a single time. The rearrangement links TRBV5-1 to TRBJ2-7, with 7 bases that match TRBD1. The CDR3 sequence is 13 residues long. Trimming at V came to 5 bases and at J to 0 bases, leaving 2 bases not matched to a gene. The germline CDR1 and CDR2 sequences are SGHRS and YFSETQ. Written as DNA, the CDR3 is TGCGCCAGCAGTTGGGACAGCTCCTACGAGCAGTACTTC. As protein: CASSWDSSYEQYF.

The chain combines TRBV2 with TRBJ2-6, with no clear D. CDR3 size: 14 residues. Looked up from germline, CDR1 is SNHLY and CDR2 is FYNNEI. V lost 7 bases to trimming and J lost 0 bases, with 7 bases between them. The chain's CDR3 is CASKAYSGANVLTF. The CDR3 DNA sequence: TGTGCCAGCAAAGCCTACTCTGGGGCCAACGTCCTGACTTTC.

This clone has a handful of counts. This chain links TRBV29-1 with TRBJ1-1; D not certain. V lost 5 bases to trimming and J lost 4 bases, with 8 bases between them. This CDR3 contains 11 residues. Germline CDR1 and CDR2: SQVTM and ANQGSEA. CDR3 protein: CSVLFGTEAFF. The DNA of the CDR3 is TGCAGCGTTCTCTTCGGCACTGAAGCTTTCTTT.

The rearrangement links TRBV5-5 to TRBJ2-5; the D gene is possibly TRBD1 (5 bases). The V and J ends lost 3 bases and 4 bases respectively, with 13 bases between them. Germline CDR1 SGHKS, CDR2 YYEKEE (reference sequence). The CDR3 loop spans 14 amino acids. The CDR3 protein is CASSSPKGRETQYF. In DNA, the CDR3 is TGTGCCAGCAGCTCCCCTAAGGGGCGAGAGACCCAGTACTTC.

The chain employs TRBV18 and TRBJ2-7, with 7 positions matching TRBD1. Germline CDR1 KGHSH, CDR2 LQKENI. This CDR3 is built from 14 residues. Germline trimming cut 4 bases from V and 2 bases from J; bases unmatched to any gene: 5. The CDR3 DNA is TGTGCCAGCTCACAGGGGGCGAGTGCCTACGAGCAGTACTTC. Residues: CASSQGASAYEQYF.

The chain carries TRBV6-1 and TRBJ2-7, with 7 positions matching TRBD1. This CDR3 is built from 12 residues. Germline V gene data show CDR1 as MNHNS and CDR2 as SASEGT. The V segment lost 10 bases and the J segment 0 bases; nucleotides outside the gene matches: 3. CDR3 nucleotide sequence: TGTGCCACTGACAGGGTCTCCTACGAGCAGTACTTC. It yields the protein CATDRVSYEQYF.

V gene TRBV6-5 combines with J gene TRBJ2-7, with no clear D. The V gene lost 2 bases and the J gene lost 0 bases, with 8 bases spanning the gap. Per the germline V gene, CDR1 is MNHEY and CDR2 is SVGAGI. This CDR3 has 14 amino acids. The CDR3 nucleotides read TGTGCCAGCAGTTACGAGAGTAGCTCCTACGAGCAGTACTTC. This encodes CASSYESSSYEQYF.

The gene calls are TRBV29-1 and TRBJ2-3; 7 bases fit TRBD2. Looked up from germline, CDR1 is SQVTM and CDR2 is ANQGSEA. V trimming: 7 bases; J trimming: 10 bases; junction bases outside the gene matches: 14. This CDR3 comprises 13 residues. This CDR3 reads CSAAWGRAGAQYF. The CDR3 coding sequence is TGCAGCGCCGCATGGGGGAGGGCCGGGGCGCAGTATTTT.

The V and J genes are TRBV7-9 and TRBJ2-2, with D perhaps TRBD1 (6 bases). Germline CDR1 SEHNR, CDR2 FQNEAQ (reference sequence). V was shortened by 4 bases and J by 1 base, with 10 bases between the two germline ends. This CDR3 is 15 amino acids long. The CDR3 nucleotides read TGTGCCAGCAGCTATCCGGGACAGAACACCGGGGAGCTGTTTTTT. The encoded protein is CASSYPGQNTGELFF.

This chain uses TRBV19 with TRBJ2-2; TRBD2 matches 9 bases. V dropped 6 bases and J dropped 5; count of bases not matched to a gene: 10. The V gene's germline CDR1 is LNHDA and CDR2 SQIVND (reference sequence). The CDR3 has 16 amino acids. The DNA for the CDR3 is TGTGCCAGTAGCGTTTTAGCGGGAGCGGCGACCGGGGAGCTGTTTTTT. Translation gives CASSVLAGAATGELFF.

The chain has TRBV25-1 and TRBJ2-3; 7 nucleotides match TRBD1. V lost 0 bases to trimming and J lost 3 bases; unmatched junction nucleotides: 9. The V gene's germline CDR1 is MGHDK and CDR2 SYGVNS. This CDR3 has 17 residues. In DNA, the CDR3 is TGTGCCAGCAGTGAATATGAACAGGGGCTGGGGACAGATACGCAGTATTTT. Its protein product is CASSEYEQGLGTDTQYF.

This clone showed up just a few times. This sequence joins TRBV10-1 and TRBJ2-7; D is perhaps TRBD1 (6 bases). Germline CDR1 WNHNN, CDR2 SYGVQD (reference sequence). The CDR3 runs 13 residues. Trimming shortened V by 5 bases and J by 1 base, and 9 bases separated the two germline ends. The chain's CDR3 is CASSLQGSYEQYF. For the CDR3, the DNA is TGCGCCAGCAGTCTACAGGGATCCTACGAGCAGTACTTC.